Sequencing of this T cell receptor beta chain was carried out in a study of cytomegalovirus exposure and HLA in healthy donors (dated by TCRdb to the late 2010s). Study-level background: An earlier analysis of 587 of the donors reported under 300 Gb of sequence data and some 110 million unique TCR beta sequences obtained from roughly 170 million T cells. To study patterns of TCR occurrence, a later analysis re-analyzed previously published TCR beta repertoires from around 700 donors and added high-resolution HLA genotyping. Donor age, sex, ethnicity and CMV serostatus were collected together with the repertoire data. In the later analysis, no new phenotypic data were used to find candidate immune exposures; instead, reliance was placed on TCR beta sequences and their occurrence across donors. Roughly 300 gigabases of sequencing data and 80 million or so unique TCR sequences were included in an early release covering 550 to 800 HLA-typed donors. Class I and class II HLA loci were covered by the typing at four-digit resolution. Of the roughly 400 genotyped donors, roughly 76% were placed in the genetic ancestry cluster associated with self-reported Caucasian donors. The study was designed to test whether signatures of past pathogen exposure could be identified by cataloging public T cell receptors. A later genetic analysis used genome-wide SNP genotypes for about 60% of the roughly 670 donors, treating that subset as a discovery cohort. All discovery cohort repertoires had been generated using a single sequencing platform. An earlier analysis of fewer than 700 of the donors applied high-throughput TCR beta sequencing to assess whether each TCR beta V gene segment acted as functional or pseudogenic. To predict cytomegalovirus infection status, the study combined high-throughput TCR immunosequencing, statistical association of individual TCRs with disease status, and machine learning. Across approximately 420 genotyped donors of the cohort, an average of roughly 250,000 unique TCR beta nucleotide sequences per donor were sequenced, and approximately 17% of those sequences were non-productive. Along with the 666-subject first cohort, a separate validation cohort of over a hundred different subjects was used. Typing coverage varied by locus: about 620-630 donors for A, B, C, DRB1 and DQB1; about 520 for DQA1; around 570 for DPA1; some 470 for DPB1. Five DR-DQ haplotypes were handled as single units for association and clustering because linkage in the cohort was strong. The T cell repertoires of roughly 660 subjects were profiled by immunosequencing and related to cytomegalovirus serostatus. Summary of the overall study and its limitations: Several of the top co-occurrence clusters appeared to be linked to parvovirus B19, influenza, CMV and Epstein-Barr virus, according to a later analysis. Strong co-occurrence of HLA alleles, especially DR and DQ, made assigning TCR associations to individual alleles difficult. Immune exposure information for the cohort was limited to CMV serostatus. In a later analysis, TCR association rates were found to vary across HLA loci, with the most associated TCRs seen for DRB1 alleles and the fewest for HLA-C alleles. The classifier was reported to diagnose cytomegalovirus status with high specificity and sensitivity in both the original and validation cohorts. In an earlier analysis of some 550 of the donors, most TCR beta V segments were observed in productive rearrangements about 87% or about 30% of the time, broadly matching IMGT annotations. Three of the identified cytomegalovirus-associated TCR beta chains were confirmed in vitro to be specific for cytomegalovirus antigens. Because some donors lacked HLA typing at each locus, the association tests relied only on the typed subset. A later genetic analysis associated a missense DCLRE1C variant with V-gene and J-gene trimming of TCR beta chains, and an independent cohort replicated the association. In a later analysis, 16,951 TCR beta sequences were associated with specific HLA alleles at a false discovery rate of 0.05. Correlated functional status among segregating V segments might be attributable to linkage disequilibrium, but an unknown experimental factor could not be ruled out. While some public TCRs were present in many individuals, most TCR sequences turned up only very rarely across donors. Compared with equally common non-associated chains, HLA-associated TCR beta chains in a later analysis were more clonally expanded and had lower generation probabilities. The study gave a list of under 200 TCR beta chains associated with cytomegalovirus. Sequencing depth was assumed to be roughly uniform across donors in the presence/absence analyses, though that assumption may not hold. A group of highly shared sequence variants was considered likely to be a technical artifact of the sequencing pipeline. According to a later analysis, most CMV-associated TCR beta chains appeared to be HLA-restricted, and the HLA associations seemed to be driven largely by CMV exposure. In a later genetic analysis, fewer N-insertions in productive TCRs were reported among donors in an Asian-associated ancestry cluster than the roughly 640-donor mean. Some IMGT-functional V segments, including TRBV6-2 and TRBV6-3, could not be distinguished by the 87-base-pair reads and were therefore excluded. It was suggested by the authors that the approach could potentially be generalized to other disease states and immunological phenotypes. A further reported finding was that TCR beta sequences accurately predicted the HLA-A and HLA-B alleles for most subjects in the first cohort. Some 16 rarely observed V segments, including chromosome 9 orphons, were excluded from the earlier analysis of a few hundred of the donors because counts were too low. In this cohort, only TCR beta chains were sequenced, and detectable features were limited by the absence of alpha or paired-chain data.

The cohort was made up of several hundred healthy bone marrow donors. All cohort members were sampled while nominally healthy, although unrecorded immune exposures were likely present. The donor was CMV seropositive and was included in the group of almost 300 seropositive cohort members. Every donor gave a peripheral blood sample, and the peripheral blood mononuclear cells from that sample were used for TCR beta sequencing. Genomic DNA extraction from the blood cell samples was performed with the Qiagen DNeasy Blood Extraction Kit. On this clone itself: Its target antigen remains unknown.

The method was the immunoSEQ multiplex PCR assay. The multiplex PCR relied on a mix of 60 forward primers for TCR Vbeta segments and 13 reverse primers for TCR Jbeta segments. The CDR3 region of rearranged TCR beta genes was amplified from genomic DNA by a multiplex PCR assay. The Illumina HiSeq System was used to sequence the amplified TCR beta libraries as 87-base-pair reads. Processing in the source paper ran as follows. A later analysis counted about 76 million unique TCR beta chains across the 550 to 700 repertoires, and roughly 11 million of these chains were shared by at least two donors. Raw reads were error-corrected and collapsed into unique sequences by a nearest-neighbor algorithm in which closely related sequences were merged to remove PCR and sequencing errors. Alignment of CDR3 sequences to IMGT reference sequences was used to assign V, D and J gene segments. For a sequence to be retained, a match of at least six nucleotides was required to both a V gene segment and a J gene segment. Rearrangements were called productive when the CDR3 lacked stop codons and stayed in frame with V and J; all others were non-productive. CDR3 was defined by IMGT convention, running from the second conserved V-encoded cysteine to the conserved J-encoded phenylalanine. In an earlier analysis of around 600 of the donors, sequences lacking an unambiguous match to a single V gene segment were excluded. An earlier analysis of 587 of the donors called V segments functional above 56.7% productive rearrangements and segregating when the between-donor standard deviation exceeded 5%. A statistical classification framework was built to diagnose cytomegalovirus status from the catalog of TCR beta chain sequences. V and J gene assignment, in a later analysis, came from comparing TCR nucleotide sequences with IMGT/GENE-DB human TR gene sequences. In a later analysis, CDR3 sequences and most-parsimonious VDJ recombination scenarios were assigned using the TCRdist pipeline. In a later analysis, each TCR beta chain was defined by its CDR3 amino acid sequence together with its V-gene family, and reads without a unique V-gene family were excluded. To address suspected cross-contamination and a sequencing artifact, a later analysis removed some 620 highly shared, low-generation-probability nucleotide sequences. In a later analysis, a clonal expansion index for each public chain was calculated from normalized within-repertoire ranks of inferred template counts. In a later analysis, generation probabilities were computed using a VDJ recombination model fitted to out-of-frame rearrangements, and the results were checked against IGoR. In a later analysis, TCR-TCR, TCR-HLA and TCR-CMV co-occurrence was scored with hypergeometric tests, and a repertoire-size bias correction was applied to TCR pairs. To estimate false discovery rates, a later analysis permuted the HLA or CMV assignments 20 times. In a later analysis, co-occurring TCRs were grouped using DBSCAN, with TCRdist sequence similarity added in when clustering inside HLA-allele-positive subsets. For co-occurrence clustering, repertoires with fewer than 30,000 or more than 120,000 public chains were excluded, along with roughly 5 repertoires with anomalous nucleotide sharing. Sourced from immuneACCESS, this table was stored by TCRdb with only in-frame sequences that have V and J called. A share of the clones is absent; for the studies checked, an unresolved V gene accounts for under half, and the remainder has no known explanation. The V and J calls and clone size are taken from that table; D and trimming were inferred from the DNA. Per the sample table, the count is 70,000 to 100,000 clones. Of the sample, approximately 4.2% falls within the top ten clones.

The CDR3, from cysteine to phenylalanine, totals 16 residues. Only the CDR3 portion is preserved as DNA: 48 bases, with reading frame beginning at the first base. The germline V gene provides CDR1 SGHVS and CDR2 FNYEAQ. The germline ends are 18 bases apart after V is trimmed by 1 base and J by 6 bases. The material sequenced was PBMCs. The sequence came from a young man in good health and CMV-seropositive. Recombination joined TRBV7-6 with TRBJ1-1, with the D gene too uncertain to name. The CDR3 has the sequence CASSLVTLGSDSEAFF. The nucleotides are TGTGCCAGCAGCTTAGTTACACTAGGGTCGGATTCTGAAGCTTTCTTT.